This T cell receptor (beta chain) was retrieved from a study of T cell clonotyping in hematopoietic cell transplantation (dated by TCRdb to the early 2020s). Notes on the research overall: Recipient samples taken before transplant were collected after cytoreduction. Patient recruitment ran from late 2015 to early 2017, and follow-up continued until September 2020 or death. A total of 130 to 150 blood samples were collected in the study from approximately 32 consecutive transplant recipients and their related donors. The investigation overall reported the following: Recipient TCR diversity fell after transplant, with pathologically expanded clonotypes rising progressively from day 30 to day 180. The sample size was limited, and CD4 and CD8 repertoire contributions could not be separated because cells were not sorted. Broader TCR repertoire diversity after transplant was predicted by Inverse Simpson Index values from donors and from recipients before transplant. Only a small fraction of recipient repertoires overlapped donor repertoires, with over 95% appearing de novo at the given depth.

The germline V gene yields MGHDK for CDR1 and SYGVNS for CDR2. The CDR3 holds 12 amino acids from the cysteine to the phenylalanine. Only CDR3 DNA remains: 36 bases, in frame from the first base. Cut back by 3 bases and 7 bases, the V and J ends lie 4 bases apart. TCR beta CDR3 regions were amplified from genomic DNA with the immunoSEQ assay, a bias-controlled multiplex PCR using V- and J-specific primers. In a second PCR step, a proprietary barcode and Illumina adapter sequences were attached to the CDR3 amplicons. An Illumina MiSeq instrument was used to sequence the CDR3 libraries. The source study handled its data this way. Export and quality control were performed with immunoSEQ Analyzer 3.0, and downstream analyses were performed with R Bioconductor and Immunarch. Only productive rearrangements in the normalized downsampled data set were used to calculate repertoire metrics. Clonotypes larger than 5 templates in the normalized cohort were defined as pathologically expanded. The Inverse Simpson Index was used to measure repertoire diversity. To capture all clonotypes, CMV-specificity analyses were performed on the non-normalized data set. TCRdb re-hosts the immuneACCESS table, in-frame sequences only. Its copies lack some clones; in the studies checked, an unresolved V gene accounts for under half of them, and the cause for the rest is not known. That table is the source of V, J and clone size, and D and trimming were worked out from the DNA. Across this sample there are approximately 46,000 clones, with 85% to 90% seen only once. The ten largest clones add up to roughly 6% of the sample.

Worth noting for this clone: The clone's antigen remains unknown. No base quality values were provided; no much bigger clone lies one nucleotide off.

Taken with the paper, the label for time point translates to: recipient sample about 28 days before transplant, after cytoreduction. Recipient blood was collected about 28 days before transplant and at days 30, 100 and 180 after transplant. Nuclei Lysis Solution was used to extract genomic DNA from fresh or cryopreserved unfractionated peripheral blood mononuclear cells. The V gene is TRBV25-1 and the J gene is TRBJ1-6; the D segment cannot be called with confidence. This specimen was peripheral blood mononuclear cells, taken before stem cell transplant. The clonotype originates from a man in his 60s with biphenotypic leukemia. Some clones in this sample may be carry-over from other donors' samples. The CDR3 is CASSDGNSPLHF. The DNA sequence is as follows: TGTGCCAGCAGTGACGGGAATTCACCCCTCCACTTT.